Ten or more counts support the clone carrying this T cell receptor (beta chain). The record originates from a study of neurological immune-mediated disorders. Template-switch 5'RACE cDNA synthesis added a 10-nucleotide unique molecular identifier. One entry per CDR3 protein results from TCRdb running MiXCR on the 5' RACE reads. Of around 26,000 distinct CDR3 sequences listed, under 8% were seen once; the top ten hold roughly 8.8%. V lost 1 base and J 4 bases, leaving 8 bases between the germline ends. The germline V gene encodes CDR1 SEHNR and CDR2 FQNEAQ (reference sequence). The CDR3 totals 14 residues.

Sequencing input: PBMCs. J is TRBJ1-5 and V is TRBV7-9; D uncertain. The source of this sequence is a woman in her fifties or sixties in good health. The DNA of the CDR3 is TGTGCCAGCAGCTTAGGGGGTAAGAATCAGCCCCAGCATTTT. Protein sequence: CASSLGGKNQPQHF.